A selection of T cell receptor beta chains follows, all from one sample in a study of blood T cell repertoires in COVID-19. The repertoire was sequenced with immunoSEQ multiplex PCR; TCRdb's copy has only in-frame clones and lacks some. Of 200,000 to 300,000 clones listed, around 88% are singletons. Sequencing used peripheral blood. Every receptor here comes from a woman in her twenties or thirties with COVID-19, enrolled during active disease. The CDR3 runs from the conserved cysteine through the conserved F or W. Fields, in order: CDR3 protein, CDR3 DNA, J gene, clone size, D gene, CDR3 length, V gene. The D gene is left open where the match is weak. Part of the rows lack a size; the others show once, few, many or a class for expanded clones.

CDR3 protein: CASSSGQSLGDTQYF; CDR3 DNA: TGCGCCAGCAGCTCCGGACAGTCATTGGGGGATACGCAGTATTTT; J gene: TRBJ2-3; clone size: NA; D gene: NA; CDR3 length: 15; V gene: TRBV5-1
CDR3 protein: CASSFRGTPRADTQYF; CDR3 DNA: TGTGCCAGCAGCTTTAGGGGGACGCCGAGAGCAGATACGCAGTATTTT; J gene: TRBJ2-3; clone size: NA; D gene: NA; CDR3 length: 16; V gene: TRBV5-4
CDR3 protein: CASSIRGQSTGELFF; CDR3 DNA: TGTGCCAGTAGTATCAGGGGTCAGAGCACCGGGGAGCTGTTTTTT; J gene: TRBJ2-2; clone size: NA; D gene: NA; CDR3 length: 15; V gene: TRBV19
CDR3 protein: CASSQPTSGSFYNEQFF; CDR3 DNA: TGCGCCAGCAGCCAACCTACTAGCGGGAGTTTCTACAATGAGCAGTTCTTC; J gene: TRBJ2-1; clone size: NA; D gene: TRBD2; CDR3 length: 17; V gene: TRBV4-1
CDR3 protein: CASASGTDLGTQYF; CDR3 DNA: TGTGCTAGTGCCTCCGGGACTGACCTGGGTACGCAGTATTTT; J gene: TRBJ2-3; clone size: NA; D gene: NA; CDR3 length: 14; V gene: TRBV12-5
CDR3 protein: CASSTVQGAYNEQFF; CDR3 DNA: TGTGCCAGCAGTACAGTCCAGGGGGCCTACAATGAGCAGTTCTTC; J gene: TRBJ2-1; clone size: NA; D gene: TRBD1; CDR3 length: 15; V gene: TRBV6-5
CDR3 protein: CASSLGQYNEQFF; CDR3 DNA: TGTGCCAGCAGCTTAGGACAGTACAATGAGCAGTTCTTC; J gene: TRBJ2-1; clone size: NA; D gene: NA; CDR3 length: 13; V gene: TRBV11-3
CDR3 protein: CASSLDWAGVWNEQFF; CDR3 DNA: TGTGCCAGCAGCTTGGATTGGGCGGGAGTGTGGAATGAGCAGTTCTTC; J gene: TRBJ2-1; clone size: NA; D gene: TRBD2; CDR3 length: 16; V gene: TRBV5-4
CDR3 protein: CASSYSLSGQTYEQYF; CDR3 DNA: TGTGCCAGCAGTTACTCGCTTTCGGGACAGACCTACGAGCAGTACTTC; J gene: TRBJ2-7; clone size: NA; D gene: TRBD1; CDR3 length: 16; V gene: TRBV6-5
CDR3 protein: CASSVVVTSGDNEQFF; CDR3 DNA: TGTGCCAGCAGCGTAGTAGTAACTAGCGGGGACAATGAGCAGTTCTTC; J gene: TRBJ2-1; clone size: NA; D gene: TRBD2; CDR3 length: 16; V gene: TRBV9
CDR3 protein: CASSDSPSGGLNEQFF; CDR3 DNA: TGTGCCAGCAGTGACTCGCCTAGCGGGGGGCTGAATGAGCAGTTCTTC; J gene: TRBJ2-1; clone size: NA; D gene: TRBD2; CDR3 length: 16; V gene: TRBV6-4
CDR3 protein: CASSPWTGLRDTQYF; CDR3 DNA: TGCGCCAGCAGCCCATGGACAGGGCTTCGGGATACGCAGTATTTT; J gene: TRBJ2-3; clone size: once; D gene: TRBD1; CDR3 length: 15; V gene: TRBV5-1
CDR3 protein: CAISETGYEQYF; CDR3 DNA: TGTGCCATCAGTGAAACAGGTTACGAGCAGTACTTC; J gene: TRBJ2-7; clone size: NA; D gene: NA; CDR3 length: 12; V gene: TRBV10-3
CDR3 protein: CSARLASEQFF; CDR3 DNA: TGCAGTGCTAGACTAGCGTCGGAGCAGTTCTTC; J gene: TRBJ2-1; clone size: NA; D gene: NA; CDR3 length: 11; V gene: TRBV20-1
CDR3 protein: CASSDFGGDNEQFF; CDR3 DNA: TGTGCCAGCAGTGACTTCGGGGGAGACAATGAGCAGTTCTTC; J gene: TRBJ2-1; clone size: NA; D gene: NA; CDR3 length: 14; V gene: TRBV6-4
CDR3 protein: CASSYSLASNPGELFF; CDR3 DNA: TGTGCCAGCAGTTACTCGTTGGCCTCCAACCCCGGGGAGCTGTTTTTT; J gene: TRBJ2-2; clone size: NA; D gene: NA; CDR3 length: 16; V gene: TRBV6-5
CDR3 protein: CASSYIDEQFF; CDR3 DNA: TGTGCCAGCAGTTACATAGATGAGCAGTTCTTC; J gene: TRBJ2-1; clone size: NA; D gene: NA; CDR3 length: 11; V gene: TRBV6-6
CDR3 protein: CASSGQGVDEKLFF; CDR3 DNA: TGCGCCAGCAGCGGACAGGGTGTAGACGAAAAACTGTTTTTT; J gene: TRBJ1-4; clone size: NA; D gene: TRBD1; CDR3 length: 14; V gene: TRBV5-1
CDR3 protein: CASSTRGNNQPQHF; CDR3 DNA: TGTGCCAGCAGTACCAGGGGGAACAATCAGCCCCAGCATTTT; J gene: TRBJ1-5; clone size: NA; D gene: TRBD1; CDR3 length: 14; V gene: TRBV28
CDR3 protein: CASSHTSDLYNEQFF; CDR3 DNA: TGCGCCAGCAGTCATACTTCCGATCTTTACAATGAGCAGTTCTTC; J gene: TRBJ2-1; clone size: few; D gene: NA; CDR3 length: 15; V gene: TRBV5-1
CDR3 protein: CAWQQGPMNTEAFF; CDR3 DNA: TGTGCCTGGCAACAGGGGCCTATGAACACTGAAGCTTTCTTT; J gene: TRBJ1-1; clone size: many; D gene: TRBD1; CDR3 length: 14; V gene: TRBV5-4
CDR3 protein: CASSLGGASYEQYF; CDR3 DNA: TGTGCCAGCAGCCTGGGGGGAGCCTCCTACGAGCAGTACTTC; J gene: TRBJ2-7; clone size: NA; D gene: NA; CDR3 length: 14; V gene: TRBV5-4
CDR3 protein: CASSITDTGELFF; CDR3 DNA: TGTGCCAGTAGTATCACGGACACCGGGGAGCTGTTTTTT; J gene: TRBJ2-2; clone size: NA; D gene: NA; CDR3 length: 13; V gene: TRBV19
CDR3 protein: CASSLGSGGYTF; CDR3 DNA: TGTGCCAGCAGTTTAGGATCAGGTGGCTACACCTTC; J gene: TRBJ1-2; clone size: NA; D gene: NA; CDR3 length: 12; V gene: TRBV28
CDR3 protein: CATSVGTAPSNQPQHF; CDR3 DNA: TGTGCCACCAGCGTCGGGACAGCTCCTAGCAATCAGCCCCAGCATTTT; J gene: TRBJ1-5; clone size: NA; D gene: TRBD1; CDR3 length: 16; V gene: TRBV15
CDR3 protein: CASSQLPTTSGRGDTQYF; CDR3 DNA: TGCGCCAGCAGCCAACTACCGACGACTAGCGGGAGGGGAGATACGCAGTATTTT; J gene: TRBJ2-3; clone size: NA; D gene: TRBD2; CDR3 length: 18; V gene: TRBV4-1
CDR3 protein: CASSTHRGAAF; CDR3 DNA: TGTGCCAGCAGCACCCACAGGGGGGCCGCCTTC; J gene: TRBJ2-7; clone size: NA; D gene: TRBD1; CDR3 length: 11; V gene: TRBV28
CDR3 protein: CASSYYSTQHF; CDR3 DNA: TGTGCCAGCAGTTACTACTCTACCCAGCATTTT; J gene: TRBJ1-5; clone size: NA; D gene: NA; CDR3 length: 11; V gene: TRBV6-2/TRBV6-3
CDR3 protein: CASSLESTGTPLHF; CDR3 DNA: TGTGCCAGCAGCTTGGAATCGACAGGGACACCCCTCCACTTT; J gene: TRBJ1-6; clone size: NA; D gene: TRBD1; CDR3 length: 14; V gene: TRBV11-2
CDR3 protein: CASSLQNSDSGNTIYF; CDR3 DNA: TGTGCCAGCAGCTTACAAAACTCCGACTCTGGAAACACCATATATTTT; J gene: TRBJ1-3; clone size: NA; D gene: NA; CDR3 length: 16; V gene: TRBV7-2
CDR3 protein: CASSFGLGQGLNTQYF; CDR3 DNA: TGTGCCAGCAGTTTCGGGTTGGGACAGGGGTTAAATACGCAGTATTTT; J gene: TRBJ2-3; clone size: NA; D gene: TRBD1; CDR3 length: 16; V gene: TRBV27
CDR3 protein: CASSRPQGREQFF; CDR3 DNA: TGCGCCAGCAGCCGACCACAGGGGAGAGAGCAGTTCTTC; J gene: TRBJ2-1; clone size: NA; D gene: TRBD1; CDR3 length: 13; V gene: TRBV4-1
CDR3 protein: CASSSEQTEQYF; CDR3 DNA: TGTGCCAGCAGCTCCGAACAGACGGAGCAGTACTTC; J gene: TRBJ2-7; clone size: NA; D gene: NA; CDR3 length: 12; V gene: TRBV6-2/TRBV6-3
CDR3 protein: CASSVEGQREVQTDTQYF; CDR3 DNA: TGTGCCAGCAGCGTAGAGGGCCAGCGGGAGGTTCAGACAGATACGCAGTATTTT; J gene: TRBJ2-3; clone size: NA; D gene: TRBD2; CDR3 length: 18; V gene: TRBV9
CDR3 protein: CASSSAGGIFDEQFF; CDR3 DNA: TGTGCCAGCAGCTCAGCGGGGGGGATTTTTGATGAGCAGTTCTTC; J gene: TRBJ2-1; clone size: NA; D gene: TRBD2; CDR3 length: 15; V gene: TRBV5-4
CDR3 protein: CASSLGTGANYGYTF; CDR3 DNA: TGCGCCAGCAGCTTAGGGACAGGGGCCAACTATGGCTACACCTTC; J gene: TRBJ1-2; clone size: NA; D gene: TRBD1; CDR3 length: 15; V gene: TRBV5-1
CDR3 protein: CATSDPGQGDYGYTF; CDR3 DNA: TGTGCCACCAGTGACCCGGGACAGGGGGACTATGGCTACACCTTC; J gene: TRBJ1-2; clone size: NA; D gene: TRBD1; CDR3 length: 15; V gene: TRBV24-1
CDR3 protein: CASSLFLLAGGSTGETQYF; CDR3 DNA: TGTGCCAGCAGCTTATTTCTGCTAGCGGGGGGCTCTACGGGGGAGACCCAGTACTTC; J gene: TRBJ2-5; clone size: NA; D gene: TRBD2; CDR3 length: 19; V gene: TRBV7-2
CDR3 protein: CASRRGTGGLGTEAFF; CDR3 DNA: TGTGCCAGCAGACGTGGGACAGGGGGTTTGGGGACTGAAGCTTTCTTT; J gene: TRBJ1-1; clone size: NA; D gene: TRBD1; CDR3 length: 16; V gene: TRBV11-2
CDR3 protein: CASSYSHRGGDTQYF; CDR3 DNA: TGTGCCAGCAGTTACTCTCATCGAGGAGGAGATACGCAGTATTTT; J gene: TRBJ2-3; clone size: NA; D gene: NA; CDR3 length: 15; V gene: TRBV6-6
CDR3 protein: CASSQVTRGASDTQYF; CDR3 DNA: TGTGCCAGCAGCCAAGTAACGCGGGGGGCCTCAGATACGCAGTATTTT; J gene: TRBJ2-3; clone size: once; D gene: TRBD2; CDR3 length: 16; V gene: TRBV4-2
CDR3 protein: CASSQGGGKAFF; CDR3 DNA: TGTGCCAGCAGCCAAGGGGGGGGCAAAGCTTTCTTT; J gene: TRBJ1-1; clone size: NA; D gene: NA; CDR3 length: 12; V gene: TRBV3-1/TRBV3-2
CDR3 protein: CATAGASADTQYF; CDR3 DNA: TGTGCCACCGCGGGAGCGTCCGCAGATACGCAGTATTTT; J gene: TRBJ2-3; clone size: NA; D gene: TRBD2; CDR3 length: 13; V gene: TRBV25-1
CDR3 protein: CASSTGYNYGYTF; CDR3 DNA: TGTGCCAGCAGTACGGGTTACAACTATGGCTACACCTTC; J gene: TRBJ1-2; clone size: NA; D gene: NA; CDR3 length: 13; V gene: TRBV28
CDR3 protein: CASSLGQGDTGELFF; CDR3 DNA: TGCGCCAGCAGCTTAGGACAGGGGGACACCGGGGAGCTGTTTTTT; J gene: TRBJ2-2; clone size: NA; D gene: TRBD1; CDR3 length: 15; V gene: TRBV5-1
CDR3 protein: CASRQRRGDRADEQYF; CDR3 DNA: TGTGCCAGCAGACAGAGGAGGGGGGACAGGGCGGACGAGCAGTACTTC; J gene: TRBJ2-7; clone size: NA; D gene: TRBD1; CDR3 length: 16; V gene: TRBV11-2
CDR3 protein: CASSQIGRGNTGELFF; CDR3 DNA: TGTGCCAGCAGCCAAATCGGTAGGGGGAACACCGGGGAGCTGTTTTTT; J gene: TRBJ2-2; clone size: NA; D gene: NA; CDR3 length: 16; V gene: TRBV3-1/TRBV3-2
CDR3 protein: CASRSGGGARAGDTQYF; CDR3 DNA: TGTGCCAGCAGGTCAGGAGGGGGGGCCAGGGCGGGAGATACGCAGTATTTT; J gene: TRBJ2-3; clone size: NA; D gene: NA; CDR3 length: 17; V gene: TRBV27
CDR3 protein: CASSSDRGGRGNQPQHF; CDR3 DNA: TGTGCCAGCAGCTCGGACCGAGGGGGAAGGGGCAATCAGCCCCAGCATTTT; J gene: TRBJ1-5; clone size: NA; D gene: NA; CDR3 length: 17; V gene: TRBV5-8
CDR3 protein: CASNQGLANEKLFF; CDR3 DNA: TGTGCCAGCAACCAGGGCCTAGCTAATGAAAAACTGTTTTTT; J gene: TRBJ1-4; clone size: NA; D gene: NA; CDR3 length: 14; V gene: TRBV6-5